This TCR beta chain was recorded in a study of blood T cell repertoires in COVID-19 (dated by TCRdb to about 2020). Describing the broader study: Collaborator samples came from the United States, Italy and Spain and covered acute and convalescent phases of COVID-19. The dataset comprised deeply sampled blood TCRbeta repertoires from subjects exposed to, actively infected with, or recovered from COVID-19. The prospective study material was composed of cDNA or gDNA derived from T cells, B-cell-depleted T cells, or PBMCs. The samples were drawn from two sources: the first 160 participants of the ongoing ImmuneRACE study, and 1,254 subjects contributed by 6 global collaborators. A freely available public database, intended as a resource for researchers studying the immune response to SARS-CoV-2, is where the repertoires were released. HLA class I and class II types, where available, came from metadata supplied by the sample provider rather than from assay-based typing. Nearly every sample came with metadata listing a de-identified subject ID, COVID-19 status, age in years and sex. Study-wide conclusions, independent of this receptor: The quantity of clinical and demographic metadata differed by source and by participant and was supplied without curation.

About this clone: The target of this receptor is not known. Per-nucleotide qualities are absent, and no much larger clonotype sits a single base away.

TCRbeta CDR3 regions were amplified from genomic DNA by means of the immunoSEQ Assay, a bias-controlled multiplex PCR. On the study's bioinformatics: The number of nucleated cells in each sample was estimated from the amplification of reference gene primers within the assay. To quantify the absolute abundance of each unique TCRbeta CDR3 rearrangement, sequence reads were collapsed and filtered. For each sample, productive Simpson clonality was calculated as the square root of Simpson's diversity index across productive rearrangements. TCRdb obtained this table from immuneACCESS and retained in-frame rearrangements with V and J assigned. These tables miss some clones; where compared with another copy, unresolved V genes account for less than half of the shortfall, and the remainder is unexplained. The DNA gave D and trimming, while V, J and clone size come from that table. In all, the sample holds tens of thousands of clones, and roughly 81% of those were seen once. 9.2% of the sample lies in the top ten.

Whole blood was collected in K2EDTA tubes by collaborating institutions according to the institutions' own protocols. For TCRbeta analysis, collaborator samples were shipped as frozen whole blood, as isolated PBMCs, or as DNA extracted from either sample type. V is clipped by 4 bases and J by 4 bases, and the sequence between their germline boundaries is 5 bases long. Reading from cysteine to phenylalanine, the CDR3 counts 11 amino acids. Only the CDR3 DNA stays, 33 bases, in frame from base 1. From the germline V gene, CDR1 is SGHVS and CDR2 is FQNEAQ. Sequencing used peripheral blood. This sequence was found in a human donor in a cohort sampled during active COVID-19. This chain is built from TRBV7-8 and TRBJ2-7; the D gene is not confidently resolved. The DNA reads as follows: TGTGCCAGCAGCTCGAGATACGAGCAGTACTTC. Its coded protein is CASSSRYEQYF.